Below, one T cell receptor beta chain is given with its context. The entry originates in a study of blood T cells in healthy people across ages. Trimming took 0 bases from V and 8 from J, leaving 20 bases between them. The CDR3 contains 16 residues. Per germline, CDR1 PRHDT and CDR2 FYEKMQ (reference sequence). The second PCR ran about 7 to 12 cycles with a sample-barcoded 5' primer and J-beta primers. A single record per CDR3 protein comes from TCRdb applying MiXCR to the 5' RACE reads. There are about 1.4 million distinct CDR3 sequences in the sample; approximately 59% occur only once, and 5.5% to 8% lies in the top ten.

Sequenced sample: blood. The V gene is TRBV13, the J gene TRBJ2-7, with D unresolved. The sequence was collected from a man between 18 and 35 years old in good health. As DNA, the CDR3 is TGTGCCAGCAGCTTAGGGAAATCGGGCCGGGTGGGCAAGCAGTACTTC. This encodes CASSLGKSGRVGKQYF. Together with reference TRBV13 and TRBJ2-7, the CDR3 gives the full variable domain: AAGVIQSPRHLIKEKRETATLKCYPIPRHDTVYWYQQGPGQDPQFLISFYEKMQSDKGSIPDRFSAQQFSDYHSELNMSSLELGDSALYFCASSLGKSGRVGKQYFGPGTRLTVT.